A single sample gave rise to the 26 T cell receptor beta chains below, sequenced in a study of T cells after posttransplantation cyclophosphamide. The repertoire was sequenced with immunoSEQ multiplex PCR; TCRdb's copy has only in-frame clones and lacks some. This repertoire holds about 7,900 clones, and none appear only once. A marrow graft followed busulfan-fludarabine conditioning, with cyclophosphamide on days +3 and +4. The sequences come from PBMCs, collected after an allogeneic stem cell transplant with post-transplant cyclophosphamide. The source of these receptors is a male patient between 25 and 39 years old who received an allogeneic stem cell transplant from an unrelated donor, was CMV-positive, and had acute and chronic GVHD. Some T cells may arise from the graft donor.

This clone came up many times. The chain joins TRBV5-1 to TRBJ1-5; maybe TRBD1 (5 bases). The CDR3 has 15 amino acids. Germline loops: CDR1 SGHRS, CDR2 YFSETQ. Trimming removed 4 bases at V and 5 bases at J, with 16 bases between. CDR3 sequence reads: CASSLWGGLDQPQHF. For the CDR3, the DNA is TGCGCCAGCAGCCTGTGGGGGGGTTTGGATCAGCCCCAGCATTTT.

This clone occurred many times. This chain joins TRBV6-1 and TRBJ1-5; possible D gene TRBD1, 5 bases. CDR3 size: 13 residues. Trimming pared 6 bases from V and 4 bases from J, leaving 10 bases between. In germline, CDR1 is MNHNS, CDR2 SASEGT. The CDR3 region is CASRNGGNQPQHF. The CDR3 bases are TGTGCCAGCAGGAACGGGGGGAATCAGCCCCAGCATTTT.

This clone is medium-sized by share. This sequence joins TRBV19 and TRBJ2-2, with D possibly being TRBD1 (5 bases). The CDR3 is 14 residues long. Germline lookup yields CDR1 LNHDA and CDR2 SQIVND (reference sequence). V was cut by 5 bases and J by 5 bases, with 12 bases left in between. The CDR3 sequence is CASSFSQGTGELFF. The CDR3 DNA reads TGTGCCAGTAGTTTCTCGCAGGGTACCGGGGAGCTGTTTTTT.

This clone came up many times. The chain combines TRBV4-2 with TRBJ1-1; no firm D call. The germline CDR1 and CDR2 sequences are LGHNA and YNFKEQ. V was cut by 4 bases and J by 4 bases, with 19 bases left in between. The CDR3 covers 16 residues. The DNA of the CDR3 is TGTGCCAGCAGCCGGGCCGGAACAAGCCTCCCCACTGAAGCTTTCTTT. This sequence encodes CASSRAGTSLPTEAFF.

This clone was seen repeatedly, ten times or more. J is TRBJ1-1 and V is TRBV12-3 or TRBV12-4; no firm D call. The CDR3 runs 13 residues. Between the trimmed V and J ends, which lost 2 bases and 2 bases, there was a span of 6 bases. The CDR3 reads CASSLYSNTEAFF. The CDR3 bases are TGTGCCAGCAGTTTATACTCCAACACTGAAGCTTTCTTT.

This clone was seen at least ten times. The chain links TRBV27 to TRBJ2-2; 9 bases are a match to TRBD1. CDR1 and CDR2 from the germline V gene are MNHEY and SMNVEV (reference sequence). The CDR3 is made up of 14 amino acids. V lost 3 bases, J lost 6 bases, and 2 bases stayed unmatched. The chain's CDR3 is CASSFTGGSGELFF. The CDR3 nucleotides are TGTGCCAGCAGTTTCACAGGGGGCTCCGGGGAGCTGTTTTTT.

This clone is labeled medium-sized (0.01 to 0.1%). The same CDR3 arises from other DNA sequences in this sample as well. This chain uses TRBV7-9 with TRBJ1-2; D is undetermined. The CDR3 has 12 residues. Trimming left V 5 bases short and J 6 bases short, with 10 bases between. CDR1 and CDR2 (germline): SEHNR, FQNEAQ (reference sequence). The CDR3, as DNA: TGTGCCAGCAGCCTAGGAGCCGATGGCTACACCTTC. The encoded protein is CASSLGADGYTF.

This clone showed up many times. This rearrangement joins TRBV6-2 or TRBV6-3 to TRBJ1-2; a weak D match, TRBD1 (6 bases). This CDR3 spans 13 amino acids. Trimming shortened V by 2 bases and J by 2 bases, and 6 bases separated the two germline ends. From germline, CDR1 is MNHEY and CDR2 SVGEGT. CDR3 in DNA: TGTGCCAGCAGTTACACAGGGAACTATGGCTACACCTTC. Translating gives CASSYTGNYGYTF.

This clone was seen at least ten times. The genes are TRBV10-3 and TRBJ2-7, with D maybe TRBD2 (5 bases). This CDR3 has 14 residues. Trimming took 6 bases from V and 7 from J, leaving 19 bases between them. Germline V lookup: CDR1 ENHRY, CDR2 SYGVKD. As DNA, the CDR3 is TGTGCCATCAGCCTCCATGGCTCATCGGGGGAGCAGTACTTC. Translated: CAISLHGSSGEQYF.

This clone showed up many times. The chain employs TRBV5-1 and TRBJ2-1; 7 bases are shared with TRBD2. The CDR3 totals 15 residues. Germline V gene data show CDR1 as SGHRS and CDR2 as YFSETQ. After removal of 5 bases from V and 3 bases from J, the junction contained 8 bases not matched to a gene. As DNA, the CDR3 is TGCGCCAGCAGGTTTAGCGGGCCCATCTACAATGAGCAGTTCTTC. Protein product: CASRFSGPIYNEQFF.

This clone was seen at least ten times. J is TRBJ1-1 and V is TRBV12-3 or TRBV12-4, with D possibly matching TRBD1 (5 bases). This CDR3 has 16 amino acids. V gave up 1 base and J gave up 5 bases, with 17 bases separating them. The CDR3 region is CASSLGWGNYGTEAFF. CDR3 sequence (DNA): TGTGCCAGCAGTTTAGGCTGGGGCAACTACGGGACTGAAGCTTTCTTT.

This clone came up many times. The chain recombines TRBV4-3 with TRBJ1-5; tentatively, D is TRBD1 (6 bases). Trimming took off 0 bases at V and 7 bases at J, with 13 bases between the two ends. In germline, CDR1 is LGHNA, CDR2 YSLEER. The CDR3 is made up of 15 amino acids. CDR3 loop: CASSQELGARQPQHF. Here the CDR3 DNA reads TGCGCCAGCAGCCAAGAATTGGGGGCCAGACAGCCCCAGCATTTT.

This clone was picked up many times. The genes are TRBV5-4 and TRBJ1-2; tentatively, D is TRBD1 (5 bases). The V end was cut by 0 bases, the J end by 3 bases, with 12 bases between. The CDR3 has 15 residues. CDR1 SGHNT and CDR2 YYREEE come from the germline V gene (reference sequence). The CDR3 spells CASSLEETVYYGYTF. CDR3 nucleotides: TGTGCCAGCAGCTTGGAGGAGACAGTGTACTATGGCTACACCTTC.

This clone was recorded at least ten times. The chain has TRBV5-5 and TRBJ2-3, with a tentative D call TRBD2 (5 bases). The V and J ends lost 0 bases and 2 bases respectively, with 7 bases between them. The germline gives CDR1 SGHKS, CDR2 YYEKEE (reference sequence). There are 14 residues in the CDR3. The CDR3 DNA reads as TGTGCCAGCAGCTTGGGAGCGGACACAGATACGCAGTATTTT. Its translation is CASSLGADTDTQYF. The whole variable domain, filled in from reference TRBV5-5 and TRBJ2-3, reads DAGVTQSPTHLIKTRGQQVTLRCSPISGHKSVSWYQQVLGQGPQFIFQYYEKEERGRGNFPDRFSARQFPNYSSELNVNALLLGDSALYLCASSLGADTDTQYFGPGTRLTVL.

The table lists this clone with many counts. The chain joins TRBV5-1 to TRBJ1-2; D is ambiguous. The V gene's germline CDR1 is SGHRS and CDR2 YFSETQ. The CDR3 is 14 residues long. The V end lost 4 bases, the J end lost 0 bases, and 10 bases lay between the germline ends. CDR3: CASSPEATNYGYTF. Here the CDR3 DNA reads TGCGCCAGCAGCCCTGAAGCTACTAACTATGGCTACACCTTC.

Ten or more counts support this clone. The chain employs TRBV27 and TRBJ2-7; 10 bases align to TRBD1. Germline values: CDR1 MNHEY, CDR2 SMNVEV (reference sequence). V shed 5 bases, J shed 9 bases, and the junction held 13 bases outside the gene matches. The CDR3 runs 15 residues. CDR3 protein: CASSLRQGATSGQYF. The CDR3 DNA is TGTGCCAGCAGTCTAAGACAGGGGGCGACCTCCGGGCAGTACTTC.

This clone occurred many times. This chain links TRBV11-2 with TRBJ2-1, with TRBD1 matching 8 bases. This CDR3 contains 15 residues. V shed 3 bases, J shed 9 bases, and the junction held 10 bases outside the gene matches. Germline CDR1 and CDR2: SGHAT and FQNNGV. CDR3 in amino acids: CASSFRQTGGREQFF. The CDR3 nucleotides are TGTGCCAGCAGCTTTAGGCAAACAGGGGGGCGTGAGCAGTTCTTC.

At least ten counts were recorded for this clone. The chain recombines TRBV7-9 with TRBJ2-7; TRBD1 matches at 7 bases. The junction had 6 bases not matched to a gene; V was cut back by 1 base and J by 6 bases. Germline values: CDR1 SEHNR, CDR2 FQNEAQ (reference sequence). There are 14 residues in the CDR3. DNA of the CDR3: TGTGCCAGCAGCTTAGTAACAGGGGCCGGCGAGCAGTACTTC. Amino acids: CASSLVTGAGEQYF.

This clone was found many times. V usage is TRBV10-3 and J usage is TRBJ1-5, with TRBD1 as a possible D gene (5 bases). V was shortened by 7 bases and J by 1 base, with 8 bases between the two germline ends. This CDR3 has 13 residues. CDR1 and CDR2 from the germline V gene are ENHRY and SYGVKD. This CDR3 reads CAIKQESNQPQHF. The CDR3 coding sequence is TGTGCCATCAAACAGGAGAGCAATCAGCCCCAGCATTTT.

This clone was seen ten or more times. The CDR3 reads CASRLPRRGTDTQYF. The CDR3 region has the DNA TGTGCCAGCAGACTCCCCAGACGGGGCACAGATACGCAGTATTTT. The chain carries TRBV6-2 or TRBV6-3 and TRBJ2-3; no definite D call. Trimming took 6 bases from V and 1 from J, leaving 14 bases between them. Germline assignment: CDR1 MNHEY and CDR2 SVGEGT. The CDR3 consists of 15 residues.

This clone was detected ten times or more. The J gene is TRBJ2-6, the V gene TRBV25-1, with unresolved D. The germline V gene encodes CDR1 MGHDK and CDR2 SYGVNS. V shed 8 bases and J shed 2 bases, with 7 bases lying between them. The CDR3 spans 13 residues. CDR3 residues: CASAAAGANVLTF. The CDR3 region has the DNA TGTGCCAGCGCTGCGGCTGGGGCCAACGTCCTGACTTTC.

This clone came up many times. The chain uses TRBV9 and TRBJ1-2, with TRBD1 as a possible D gene (5 bases). The V and J ends lost 0 bases and 3 bases respectively, with 15 bases between them. The germline gives CDR1 SGDLS, CDR2 YYNGEE. The CDR3 loop spans 16 amino acids. CDR3 region: CASSVEAWGADYGYTF. The CDR3 coding sequence is TGTGCCAGCAGCGTAGAAGCTTGGGGCGCCGACTATGGCTACACCTTC.

This clone was counted at least ten times. This rearrangement joins TRBV14 to TRBJ2-7; the match to TRBD2 covers 9 bases. J gave up 6 bases and V 1 base, and 4 bases lay outside the gene matches. The CDR3 covers 14 residues. Germline V gene data show CDR1 as SGHDN and CDR2 as FVKESK. The CDR3 loop is CASSQASGGPEQYF. DNA for the CDR3: TGTGCCAGCAGCCAAGCCAGCGGGGGGCCCGAGCAGTACTTC.

The table lists this clone with many counts. The V gene is TRBV4-1, the J gene TRBJ2-7, with 8 positions matching TRBD1. J lost 2 bases, V lost 1 base, and 1 base had no gene match. Germline V CDR1 and CDR2: MGHRA, YSYEKL. This CDR3 is 14 amino acids long. CDR3 DNA sequence: TGCGCCAGCAGCCAAGCGGGACAGGCCTACGAGCAGTACTTC. Translation: CASSQAGQAYEQYF.

This clone has at least ten counts. The chain has TRBV29-1 and TRBJ1-6; 8 nucleotides line up with TRBD1. The germline gives CDR1 SQVTM, CDR2 ANQGSEA. V shed 7 bases, J shed 7 bases, and the junction held 6 bases outside the gene matches. The CDR3 runs 13 residues. The CDR3: CSATTGGNSPLHF. In DNA form, the CDR3 reads TGCAGCGCTACAACAGGGGGGAATTCACCCCTCCACTTT.

The sample holds many counts of this clone. The V call is TRBV5-4, the J call TRBJ2-7, with D possibly being TRBD2 (5 bases). The length of the CDR3 is 12 residues. Germline-derived CDR1 and CDR2 are SGHNT and YYREEE (reference sequence). Trimming took off 0 bases at V and 7 bases at J, with 8 bases between the two ends. The chain's CDR3 is CASSLAPGEQYF. The CDR3 DNA reads as TGTGCCAGCAGCTTGGCCCCGGGGGAGCAGTACTTC.